One and the same sample provided the 20 T cell receptor beta chains below, sequenced in a study of blood T cell repertoires in COVID-19. Data came from immunoSEQ multiplex PCR; TCRdb stores just in-frame clones and leaves some out. The table has a few hundred thousand clones, approximately 91% seen once; the top ten hold 18%. Sequencing used peripheral blood. The source of these receptors is a middle-aged man with COVID-19, enrolled during active disease.

The chain links TRBV3-1 (or the pseudogene TRBV3-2) to TRBJ2-5; D unclear. Germline lookup yields CDR1 LGHDT and CDR2 YNNKEL (reference sequence). The CDR3 length is 14 residues. The V and J ends lost 4 bases and 4 bases respectively, with 13 bases between them. CDR3 amino acids: CASSPFLARETQYF. CDR3 coding DNA: TGTGCCAGCAGCCCCTTCTTAGCAAGAGAGACCCAGTACTTC.

The chain recombines TRBV3-1 (or the pseudogene TRBV3-2) with TRBJ2-1; D is uncertain. Germline CDR1 LGHDT, CDR2 YNNKEL (reference sequence). V dropped 0 bases and J dropped 9 bases, with 12 bases sitting between them. The CDR3 length is 14 residues. CDR3 nucleotide sequence: TGTGCCAGCAGCCAAGATGGTGGTAGCACTGAGCAGTTCTTC. This sequence encodes CASSQDGGSTEQFF.

V usage is TRBV9 and J usage is TRBJ1-4; D gene uncertain. Germline assignment: CDR1 SGDLS and CDR2 YYNGEE. The V end lost 0 bases, the J end lost 4 bases, and 7 bases lay between the germline ends. The CDR3 loop spans 14 amino acids. DNA for the CDR3: TGTGCCAGCAGCGTAGGGCGGATTAATGAAAAACTGTTTTTT. This codes for CASSVGRINEKLFF.

The V and J genes are TRBV2 and TRBJ1-1; 9 bases are shared with TRBD1. This CDR3 is 14 amino acids long. Germline-derived CDR1 and CDR2 are SNHLY and FYNNEI. Trimming cost V 6 bases and J 7 bases; bases outside gene matches: 9. In DNA form, the CDR3 reads TGTGCCAGCAGGAGATTGGGACAGGGCTTTGAAGCTTTCTTT. Amino acids: CASRRLGQGFEAFF. Based on the CDR3 plus reference TRBV2 and TRBJ1-1, the full variable domain is EPEVTQTPSHQVTQMGQEVILRCVPISNHLYFYWYRQILGQKVEFLVSFYNNEISEKSEIFDDQFSVERPDGSNFTLKIRSTKLEDSAMYFCASRRLGQGFEAFFGQGTRLTVV.

This rearrangement joins TRBV4-3 to TRBJ2-1; 8 bases are a match to TRBD2. The CDR3 has 16 amino acids. In germline, CDR1 is LGHNA, CDR2 YSLEER. V lost 0 bases to trimming and J lost 4 bases; unmatched junction nucleotides: 5. CDR3 sequence reads: CASSQESRGGYNEQFF. The CDR3 bases are TGCGCCAGCAGCCAAGAGAGTCGGGGGGGTTACAATGAGCAGTTCTTC.

This clone was recorded a few times. The CDR3 nucleotides are TGTGCCAGCAGCTTAGGTCAGGGGACCCACACCGGGGAGCTGTTTTTT. Protein product: CASSLGQGTHTGELFF. The chain carries TRBV7-7 and TRBJ2-2; D perhaps matches TRBD1 (6 bases). CDR3 length: 16 amino acids. The germline gives CDR1 SSHAT, CDR2 FNYEAQ (reference sequence). With 1 base removed from V and 3 bases from J, the gap between germline ends came to 12 bases.

The V and J genes are TRBV27 and TRBJ2-5, with D possibly being TRBD2 (5 bases). This CDR3 contains 13 residues. The germline CDR1 and CDR2 sequences are MNHEY and SMNVEV (reference sequence). V lost 8 bases and J 0 bases, leaving 10 bases between the germline ends. DNA for the CDR3: TGTGCCAGCGGCCGAGGGTACCAAGAGACCCAGTACTTC. Translation gives CASGRGYQETQYF.

The chain employs TRBV5-6 and TRBJ2-7; 8 bases align to TRBD1. V lost 0 bases to trimming and J lost 3 bases; unmatched junction nucleotides: 2. This CDR3 comprises 14 residues. Germline CDR1 is SGHDT and CDR2 is YYEEEE. This chain's CDR3 is CASSLGTGLYEQYF. The CDR3 nucleotides read TGTGCCAGCAGCTTGGGGACAGGGCTCTACGAGCAGTACTTC. Full variable domain (remainder filled in from reference TRBV5-6 and TRBJ2-7): DAGVTQSPTHLIKTRGQQVTLRCSPKSGHDTVSWYQQALGQGPQFIFQYYEEEERQRGNFPDRFSGHQFPNYSSELNVNALLLGDSALYLCASSLGTGLYEQYFGPGTRLTVT.

The rearrangement links TRBV27 to TRBJ2-7, with 7 bases matching TRBD1. Germline CDR1 is MNHEY and CDR2 is SMNVEV (reference sequence). There are 14 residues in the CDR3. V was clipped by 9 bases and J by 1 base; unmatched bases: 9. For the CDR3, the DNA is TGTGCCAGTGGGCATGGGACAGATTCCTACGAGCAGTACTTC. Its translation is CASGHGTDSYEQYF.

J is TRBJ2-1 and V is TRBV5-5; 7 nucleotides match TRBD1. Germline CDR1 SGHKS, CDR2 YYEKEE (reference sequence). V lost 1 base to trimming and J lost 4 bases; unmatched junction nucleotides: 5. The CDR3 has 15 amino acids. CDR3 sequence: CASSLNGQAYNEQFF. The CDR3 nucleotides read TGTGCCAGCAGCTTGAATGGACAGGCGTACAATGAGCAGTTCTTC.

This chain links TRBV7-3 with TRBJ1-1, with TRBD1 as a possible D gene (5 bases). CDR1 is SGHTA, CDR2 FQGTGA, per germline. The CDR3 spans 14 residues. V was shortened by 4 bases and J by 1 base, with 10 bases between the two germline ends. CDR3 protein: CASSWGPGNTEAFF. Written as DNA, the CDR3 is TGTGCCAGCAGCTGGGGCCCCGGGAACACTGAAGCTTTCTTT.

CDR3 region: CASRGSSYNSPLHF. CDR3 sequence (DNA): TGTGCCAGCAGGGGGAGCTCCTATAATTCACCCCTCCACTTT. The V and J genes are TRBV2 and TRBJ1-6; no clear D gene. The CDR3 runs to 14 residues. V was trimmed by 6 bases and J by 0 bases, leaving 6 bases between them. Per germline, CDR1 SNHLY and CDR2 FYNNEI.

Concerning this clone: One junction end disagrees with the germline gene, perhaps due to a read error. This chain connects TRBV5-6 to TRBJ2-2, with D unclear. CDR3 size: 14 residues. Per germline, CDR1 SGHDT and CDR2 YYEEEE. DNA for the CDR3: TGTGCCAGCAACTTGGTCCTTAACACCGGGGAGCTGTTTTTT. It yields the protein CASNLVLNTGELFF.

This chain connects TRBV6-5 to TRBJ1-4; the D is unclear. Trimming took 4 bases from V and 0 from J, leaving 9 bases between them. The CDR3 is 15 residues long. Looked up from germline, CDR1 is MNHEY and CDR2 is SVGAGI. The CDR3 nucleotides are TGTGCCAGCAGTTCGCTCCCGGCAACTAATGAAAAACTGTTTTTT. Protein sequence: CASSSLPATNEKLFF.

This chain joins TRBV2 and TRBJ1-5, with a tentative D call TRBD1 (5 bases). Germline loops: CDR1 SNHLY, CDR2 FYNNEI. V was clipped by 6 bases and J by 0 bases, with 12 bases between them. The CDR3 loop spans 15 amino acids. As DNA, the CDR3 is TGTGCCAGCAGCCCCCGCCAGGGTAGCAATCAGCCCCAGCATTTT. Translating it yields CASSPRQGSNQPQHF.

The CDR3 sequence: CAISESGGHQPQHF. In nucleotides, the CDR3 is TGTGCCATCAGTGAGTCAGGGGGCCATCAGCCCCAGCATTTT. The chain employs TRBV10-3 and TRBJ1-5, with 7 bases identical to TRBD1. Germline assignment: CDR1 ENHRY and CDR2 SYGVKD. The J segment lost 5 bases and the V segment lost 0 bases, leaving 1 base of the junction unmatched. This CDR3 is 14 amino acids long.

The chain recombines TRBV7-9 with TRBJ2-7, with 7 bases matching TRBD1. Looked up from germline, CDR1 is SEHNR and CDR2 is FQNEAQ (reference sequence). Germline trimming cut 6 bases from V and 3 bases from J; bases unmatched to any gene: 8. The CDR3 runs 14 residues. The CDR3 sequence is CASSRQGAGYEQYF. The CDR3 nucleotides read TGTGCCAGCAGTCGACAGGGCGCCGGCTACGAGCAGTACTTC.

V usage is TRBV4-1 and J usage is TRBJ2-4, with 11 bases fitting TRBD2. The CDR3 is 19 residues long. Per germline, CDR1 MGHRA and CDR2 YSYEKL. V lost 6 bases, J lost 1 base, and 14 bases stayed unmatched. This chain's CDR3 is CASSPRLAGTGVAKNIQYF. The DNA for the CDR3 is TGCGCCAGCAGTCCAAGACTAGCGGGAACTGGGGTGGCCAAAAACATTCAGTACTTC.

The CDR3 loop is CASSESRVANTEAFF. The CDR3 coding sequence is TGTGCCAGTAGTGAATCCAGGGTGGCGAACACTGAAGCTTTCTTT. The chain couples TRBV19 to TRBJ1-1, with a weak D call TRBD1 (5 bases). Trimming took off 5 bases at V and 1 base at J, with 14 bases between the two ends. The CDR3 runs 15 residues. Germline CDR1 reads LNHDA; CDR2 reads SQIVND (reference sequence).

This sequence joins TRBV2 and TRBJ2-3, with no clear D. The CDR3 has 13 amino acids. Germline assignment: CDR1 SNHLY and CDR2 FYNNEI. V was cut by 8 bases and J by 4 bases, with 13 bases left in between. For the CDR3, the DNA is TGTGCCAGCCGATTCGGGTTACCAGATACGCAGTATTTT. Translation: CASRFGLPDTQYF.